Below, one T cell receptor (beta chain) is given with its context. These data originate in a study of beta chain features in type 1 diabetes. Expressed TCRB transcripts were sequenced because the entire RNA isolate underwent reverse transcription. Libraries were prepared by immunoSEQ multiplex PCR; TCRdb keeps only in-frame clonotypes and omits some of them. The repertoire consists of hundreds of thousands of clones, with about 29% occurring once and the leading ten covering more than 0.055%. V lost 4 bases and J lost 4; bases outside the gene matches: 6. This CDR3 region has 15 residues. The V gene's germline CDR1 is SGHNT and CDR2 YYREEE (reference sequence).

Material: naive CD4+ T cells from blood. This clonotype was obtained from a man younger than 35 in good health. The gene calls are TRBV5-4 and TRBJ2-3; TRBD1 matches 10 bases. CDR3 sequence (DNA): TGTGCCAGCAGCACCCGGACAGGGGGTGCAGATACGCAGTATTTT. Encoded protein: CASSTRTGGADTQYF.